Sequencing of this T cell receptor (beta chain) was carried out in a study of cytomegalovirus exposure and HLA in healthy donors. General study points: Most subjects had HLA-A and HLA-B alleles reportedly predicted accurately by TCR beta sequences.

PCR primers comprised 60 Vbeta and 13 Jbeta primers. In the study's own analysis: Unique TCR beta chains totaled roughly 79 million in a later count, with roughly 10 million of them shared. The protocol was immunoSEQ multiplex PCR, while the TCRdb copy is restricted to in-frame clones and leaves out a portion. The V and J calls and clone size come from that table; D and trimming were worked out from the DNA. This table holds 90,000 to 120,000 clones, roughly three quarters found once. Every donor was a healthy person donating bone marrow. On this clone itself: Antigen specificity is unknown.

Per germline, CDR1 LGHNA and CDR2 YSLEER. Trimming stripped 0 bases from V and 4 bases from J, with 7 bases between. There are 14 residues in the CDR3. The sample comprised PBMCs. The chain joins TRBV4-3 to TRBJ1-3; the D is unclear. This TCR was recovered from a female donor in good health and CMV-seropositive. The CDR3 protein is CASSQDLSGNTIYF. CDR3 nucleotides: TGCGCCAGCAGCCAAGATTTGAGCGGAAACACCATATATTTT.